A single sample is the source of the 30 T cell receptor beta chains below, sequenced in a study of T cells in Graves' hyperthyroidism and ophthalmopathy. From RNA transcripts, TCR beta CDR3 regions were amplified. HTBI primers were employed in a first-round RT-PCR of the TCR CDR3. TCRdb redid the calling of the multiplex PCR reads with MiXCR, one entry per CDR3 protein. The repertoire holds around 340,000 distinct CDR3 sequences, with about 18% as singletons. The sample was blood. The receptors originated from a woman aged 25-40 years with Graves' hyperthyroidism that later progressed to Graves' ophthalmopathy.

This clonotype was observed a handful of times. This sequence joins TRBV7-9 and TRBJ2-1; D may match TRBD1 or TRBD2 (6 bases each). Germline lookup yields CDR1 SEHNR and CDR2 FQNEAQ (reference sequence). The CDR3 totals 16 residues. Between the trimmed V and J ends, which lost 6 bases and 0 bases, there was a span of 15 bases. This chain's CDR3 is CASSSSRGLSYNEQFF. The CDR3 DNA follows: TGTGCCAGCAGTTCTAGCAGGGGACTCTCCTACAATGAGCAGTTCTTC.

The chain links TRBV12-3 or TRBV12-4 to TRBJ2-7, with 7 positions matching TRBD1. The trim removed 5 bases at V and 0 bases at J, leaving 7 bases unmatched. The CDR3 runs 15 residues. The CDR3 protein is CASSGETGLSYEQYF. In nucleotides, the CDR3 is TGTGCCAGCAGTGGAGAGACAGGGCTCTCCTACGAGCAGTACTTC.

This clonotype was found many times. This chain connects TRBV5-1 to TRBJ2-7, with 9 positions matching TRBD1. V shed 7 bases, J shed 3 bases, and the junction held 11 bases outside the gene matches. The CDR3 covers 15 residues. The germline CDR1 and CDR2 sequences are SGHRS and YFSETQ. CDR3: CASAEGGDRVYEQYF. The DNA for the CDR3 is TGCGCCAGCGCCGAAGGAGGGGACAGGGTCTACGAGCAGTACTTC.

This clonotype has a count of ten or more. The chain carries TRBV25-1 and TRBJ2-1; TRBD2 matches at 16 bases. This CDR3 spans 24 amino acids. Germline-derived CDR1 and CDR2 are MGHDK and SYGVNS. The V segment lost 4 bases and the J segment 6 bases; nucleotides outside the gene matches: 27. The CDR3 sequence is CASSAHSAGTSGRAQMTGGNEQFF. CDR3 sequence (DNA): TGTGCCAGCAGTGCCCACAGTGCCGGGACTAGCGGGAGGGCCCAGATGACCGGAGGCAATGAGCAGTTCTTC.

The sample holds many counts of this clonotype. The chain is built from TRBV12-3 or TRBV12-4 and TRBJ2-7; D gene unclear. Trimming removed 5 bases from V and 4 bases from J, with 9 bases in between. This CDR3 is 12 amino acids long. For the CDR3, the DNA is TGTGCCAGCAGTGAGACATTATACGAGCAGTACTTC. Protein sequence: CASSETLYEQYF.

This clonotype was recorded many times. The chain employs TRBV29-1 and TRBJ2-1, with 9 nucleotides matching TRBD2. Germline V gene lookup returns CDR1 SQVTM and CDR2 ANQGSEA. Trimming cost V 4 bases and J 10 bases; bases outside gene matches: 11. The CDR3 runs to 14 residues. CDR3 amino acids: CSVGAAGGRSEQFF. The CDR3 DNA sequence: TGCAGCGTTGGTGCGGCGGGGGGGCGCAGCGAGCAGTTCTTC.

This clonotype was counted at least ten times. This chain connects TRBV28 to TRBJ2-2; 8 nucleotides agree with TRBD1. This CDR3 region has 16 residues. Losses at the gene ends were 5 bases for V and 2 bases for J; bases not matched to a gene: 7. Germline V gene sequence: CDR1 MDHEN, CDR2 SYDVKM. The CDR3 here is CASSPAGGRNTGELFF. CDR3 DNA: TGTGCCAGCAGTCCCGCAGGGGGCAGAAACACCGGGGAGCTGTTTTTT.

The V and J genes are TRBV10-3 and TRBJ1-1, with 8 nucleotides matching TRBD1. The germline V gene has CDR1 ENHRY and CDR2 SYGVKD. The CDR3 runs to 13 residues. J lost 5 bases, V lost 4 bases, and 3 bases had no gene match. CDR3 protein: CAISGQGKTEAFF. In DNA, the CDR3 is TGTGCCATCAGTGGACAGGGGAAAACTGAAGCTTTCTTT.

This clonotype was seen at least ten times. The V and J genes are TRBV12-3 or TRBV12-4 and TRBJ2-7, with D uncertain. The V end lost 2 bases, the J end lost 0 bases, and 14 bases lay between the germline ends. The CDR3 contains 16 residues. The chain's CDR3 is CASSLSRTKVSYEQYF. CDR3 nucleotides: TGTGCCAGCAGTTTAAGTCGTACGAAAGTCTCCTACGAGCAGTACTTC.

This clonotype has a count of ten or more. The genes are TRBV27 and TRBJ2-2; D is uncertain. Germline CDR1 reads MNHEY; CDR2 reads SMNVEV (reference sequence). CDR3 length equals 14 residues. V shed 3 bases and J shed 1 base, with 6 bases lying between them. The DNA for the CDR3 is TGTGCCAGCAGTTTGGGCTTGAACACCGGGGAGCTGTTTTTT. This codes for CASSLGLNTGELFF.

This CDR3 is CASGRTSSGSYEQYF. In nucleotides, the CDR3 is TGTGCCAGCGGACGTACGTCTAGCGGCTCCTACGAGCAGTACTTC. This chain links TRBV6-2 or TRBV6-3 with TRBJ2-7, with 7 positions matching TRBD2. The CDR3 consists of 15 residues. V lost 8 bases and J lost 0; bases outside the gene matches: 10. Germline V gene data show CDR1 as MNHEY and CDR2 as SVGEGT.

At least ten counts were recorded for this clonotype. The chain couples TRBV12-3 or TRBV12-4 to TRBJ1-3; D remains ambiguous. V was clipped by 3 bases and J by 8 bases, with 11 bases between them. The CDR3 extends over 13 amino acids. The DNA for the CDR3 is TGTGCCAGCAGTTTCCTCGGTCCGGACACCATATATTTT. Its translation: CASSFLGPDTIYF.

This clonotype has a count of ten or more. This sequence joins TRBV20-1 and TRBJ1-6; 9 bases align to TRBD1. The CDR3 consists of 14 residues. Germline V gives CDR1 DFQATT, CDR2 SNEGSKA (reference sequence). The V gene end was trimmed by 5 bases and the J gene end by 9 bases; junction bases not matched to a gene: 8. Here the CDR3 reads CSAWDRVKGSPLHF. CDR3 bases: TGCAGTGCTTGGGACAGGGTAAAGGGTTCACCCCTCCACTTT.

The chain employs TRBV5-6 and TRBJ1-2; TRBD1 aligns across 8 bases. The CDR3 has 14 residues. From germline, CDR1 is SGHDT and CDR2 YYEEEE. Germline trimming cut 4 bases from V and 3 bases from J; bases unmatched to any gene: 5. CDR3 nucleotide sequence: TGTGCCAGCAGCCCCCCGACAGGGGACTATGGCTACACCTTC. This encodes CASSPPTGDYGYTF.

This clonotype was seen only a few times. The chain joins TRBV13 to TRBJ1-2; TRBD1 might be the D (5 bases). CDR1 PRHDT and CDR2 FYEKMQ come from the germline V gene (reference sequence). The CDR3 length is 12 residues. Trimming cost V 6 bases and J 5 bases, with 10 bases left between them. CDR3 in amino acids: CASSTGTYGYTF. DNA for the CDR3: TGTGCCAGCAGTACGGGGACTTATGGCTACACCTTC.

This clonotype has ten or more counts. The genes are TRBV30 and TRBJ2-3, with no clear D. Germline V gene data show CDR1 as GTSNPN and CDR2 as SVGIG (reference sequence). V was shortened by 0 bases and J by 6 bases, with 10 bases between the two germline ends. The CDR3 covers 13 residues. Written as DNA, the CDR3 is TGTGCCTGGAGTGTGTCTTCTAGTGATACGCAGTATTTT. It specifies CAWSVSSSDTQYF.

The rearrangement links TRBV20-1 to TRBJ2-3; D uncertain. V lost 5 bases and J lost 4, with 10 bases in between. This CDR3 comprises 12 residues. CDR1 and CDR2 from the germline V gene are DFQATT and SNEGSKA (reference sequence). The CDR3 DNA reads as TGCAGTGCTCATGCGAGCTCAGATACGCAGTATTTT. Protein: CSAHASSDTQYF.

Notes on this clonotype: A read error may produce the germline difference seen at one junction end. This chain connects TRBV2 to TRBJ2-3; 8 positions agree with TRBD2. Per the germline V gene, CDR1 is SNHLY and CDR2 is FYNNEI. The CDR3 totals 16 residues. The CDR3 DNA is TGTGCCCGCAGGGGAGGACTAGCCTATAGCACAGCTACCCAGTATTTT. Translated: CARRGGLAYSTATQYF.

V is TRBV5-1 and J is TRBJ1-2; 8 bases agree with TRBD1. Germline CDR1 reads SGHRS; CDR2 reads YFSETQ. With V trimmed by 4 bases and J by 3 bases, 5 bases remained unmatched. The CDR3 totals 14 residues. Here the CDR3 DNA reads TGCGCCAGCAGCACGGACAGGGTGGACTATGGCTACACCTTC. This gives the protein CASSTDRVDYGYTF.

This chain links TRBV27 with TRBJ2-7; D might be TRBD1 or TRBD2, each matching 5 bases. Germline assignment: CDR1 MNHEY and CDR2 SMNVEV (reference sequence). The CDR3 is made up of 14 amino acids. Trimming left V 0 bases short and J 3 bases short, with 9 bases between. CDR3 bases: TGTGCCAGCAGTTTATCGGGGACCATCTACGAGCAGTACTTC. It translates to CASSLSGTIYEQYF.

A remark on this clonotype: One junction end does not reproduce the germline sequence, and a read error may be involved. The chain recombines TRBV7-9 with TRBJ1-4; TRBD1 matches 8 bases. This CDR3 comprises 16 residues. The V gene's germline CDR1 is SEHNR and CDR2 FQNEAQ (reference sequence). CDR3 protein: CTSSLETGAVNEKLFF. CDR3 in DNA: TGTACCAGCAGCTTAGAGACAGGGGCCGTGAATGAAAAACTGTTTTTT.

The chain carries TRBV6-1 and TRBJ1-6; no reliable D call. The CDR3 is 15 amino acids. The ends were cut back, 11 bases at V and 6 bases at J, with 20 bases in the middle. CDR1 and CDR2 (germline): MNHNS, SASEGT. In DNA form, the CDR3 reads TGTGCCCACCCCAGCGGTGGTTACATTAATTCACCCCTCCACTTT. Translated: CAHPSGGYINSPLHF.

This clonotype was recorded many times. V and J are TRBV19 and TRBJ2-3; 7 bases fit TRBD2. Germline V gene sequence: CDR1 LNHDA, CDR2 SQIVND (reference sequence). The CDR3 spans 14 residues. Trimming cost V 6 bases and J 2 bases; bases outside gene matches: 5. The CDR3 DNA reads as TGTGCCAGTAGCCGGGACTACAACACAGATACGCAGTATTTT. Translated: CASSRDYNTDTQYF.

This clonotype was recorded at least ten times. The chain joins TRBV18 to TRBJ2-1; D perhaps matches TRBD2 (7 bases). This CDR3 contains 16 residues. The germline V and J ends were trimmed by 2 bases and 3 bases, with 14 bases remaining between them. Germline V gene data show CDR1 as KGHSH and CDR2 as LQKENI. The chain's CDR3 is CASSPRGGGFYNEQFF. The CDR3 nucleotides are TGTGCCAGCTCACCAAGGGGAGGGGGATTCTACAATGAGCAGTTCTTC.

This chain joins TRBV5-1 and TRBJ2-1, with 11 bases fitting TRBD1. The CDR3 runs 16 residues. The V gene's germline CDR1 is SGHRS and CDR2 YFSETQ. V lost 4 bases, J lost 4 bases, and 7 bases stayed unmatched. CDR3 protein: CASSKDGTGGYNEQFF. For the CDR3, the DNA is TGCGCCAGCAGCAAGGACGGGACAGGGGGTTACAATGAGCAGTTCTTC.

This clonotype was detected only a few times. The V gene is TRBV29-1, the J gene TRBJ2-3; the D is unclear. Deletions cut 1 base from V and 0 bases from J, with 14 bases between. Germline V gives CDR1 SQVTM, CDR2 ANQGSEA. The CDR3 consists of 16 residues. Written as DNA, the CDR3 is TGCAGCGTTGAAGTGGCGGCAGTTACTAGCACAGATACGCAGTATTTT. Translated, it gives CSVEVAAVTSTDTQYF.

This clonotype was counted at least ten times. The chain joins TRBV6-1 to TRBJ1-6; D is undetermined. The ends were cut back, 2 bases at V and 3 bases at J, with 8 bases in the middle. The germline gives CDR1 MNHNS, CDR2 SASEGT. The CDR3 totals 15 residues. CDR3 DNA: TGTGCCAGCAGTGAAACGCCGGTCTATAATTCACCCCTCCACTTT. It encodes CASSETPVYNSPLHF.

This clonotype was picked up many times. The chain recombines TRBV7-9 with TRBJ2-7; tentative D call: TRBD1 (6 bases). Germline assignment: CDR1 SEHNR and CDR2 FQNEAQ (reference sequence). V lost 3 bases and J lost 0, with 12 bases in between. This CDR3 is 15 amino acids long. CDR3 loop: CASSFGQGNSYEQYF. CDR3 nucleotide sequence: TGTGCCAGCAGCTTTGGTCAGGGGAACTCCTACGAGCAGTACTTC.

In its sample, this clonotype was seen many times. V usage is TRBV6-1 and J usage is TRBJ2-5; D might be TRBD1 (5 bases). The CDR3 runs 15 residues. CDR1 MNHNS and CDR2 SASEGT come from the germline V gene. The V gene lost 5 bases and the J gene lost 0 bases, with 13 bases spanning the gap. CDR3 region: CASSPIDRYQETQYF. The CDR3, as DNA: TGTGCCAGCAGTCCCATCGACAGATACCAAGAGACCCAGTACTTC.

Concerning this clonotype: This sequence may be a read error, since a much larger clone differs from it by one base. The rearrangement links TRBV20-1 to TRBJ1-2; D unresolved. Germline V gene data show CDR1 as DFQATT and CDR2 as SNEGSKA (reference sequence). CDR3 size: 13 residues. The CDR3 nucleotides read TGCATTGCTAGAGATATAGGGAACTATGGCTACACCTTC. Protein product: CIARDIGNYGYTF.